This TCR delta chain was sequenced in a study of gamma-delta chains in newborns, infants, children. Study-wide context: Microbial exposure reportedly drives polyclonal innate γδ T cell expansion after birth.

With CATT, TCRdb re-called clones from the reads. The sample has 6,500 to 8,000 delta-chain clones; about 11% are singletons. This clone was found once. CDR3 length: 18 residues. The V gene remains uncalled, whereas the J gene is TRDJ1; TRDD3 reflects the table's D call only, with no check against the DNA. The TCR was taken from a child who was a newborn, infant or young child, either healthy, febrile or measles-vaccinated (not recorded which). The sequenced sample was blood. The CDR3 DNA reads TGTGCCTGTGATCTCGTACTGGGGGATACGCGTGCCACCGATAAACTCATCTTT. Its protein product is CACDLVLGDTRATDKLIF.